A selection of T cell receptor beta chains follows, all from one sample in a study of control samples from healthy donors and cancer patients. The data were produced by immunoSEQ multiplex PCR, yet TCRdb's version contains in-frame clones alone and is incomplete. The repertoire holds about 170,000 clones, with roughly 95% as singletons. The specimen sequenced was blood. The receptor source for this set is a woman in her sixties in good health. Both conserved end residues are part of each CDR3. D genes are given only for firm matches. Clone size is shown for a subset of rows, as once, few, many or a class of expanded clone.

abundance | d_gene | j_gene | v_gene | CDR3aa | CDR3nt
- | TRBD1 | TRBJ1-3 | TRBV2 | CARQTGPGNTIYF | TGTGCCAGGCAGACAGGGCCTGGAAACACCATATATTTT
- | - | TRBJ1-2 | TRBV14 | CASSQVDYYGYTF | TGTGCCAGCAGCCAAGTTGACTACTATGGCTACACCTTC
- | TRBD1 | TRBJ1-5 | TRBV7-9 | CASSLATGPQPQHF | TGTGCCAGCAGCCTAGCGACAGGGCCACAGCCCCAGCATTTT
- | - | TRBJ2-5 | TRBV14 | CASSQDDRPQETQYF | TGTGCCAGCAGCCAAGATGATAGGCCCCAAGAGACCCAGTACTTC
- | - | TRBJ2-6 | TRBV5-6 | CASSLIGAPGANVLTF | TGTGCCAGCAGCTTGATAGGGGCCCCAGGGGCCAACGTCCTGACTTTC
- | TRBD1 | TRBJ1-4 | TRBV18 | CASSPGGQGSANEKLFF | TGTGCCAGCTCCCCGGGAGGACAGGGTTCGGCTAATGAAAAACTGTTTTTT
- | - | TRBJ1-1 | TRBV29-1 | CSAGTPQAFF | TGCAGCGCGGGGACACCCCAAGCTTTCTTT
- | - | TRBJ2-5 | TRBV7-2 | CASSFRDLNLETQYF | TGTGCCAGCAGCTTTAGGGACTTGAATTTGGAGACCCAGTACTTC
- | - | TRBJ2-5 | TRBV3-1/TRBV3-2 | CASSLGETQYF | TGTGCCAGCAGCCTAGGAGAGACCCAGTACTTC
- | TRBD1 | TRBJ2-4 | TRBV10-3 | CAISRTGENIQYF | TGTGCCATTTCTAGGACAGGGGAGAACATTCAGTACTTC
- | - | TRBJ1-3 | TRBV19 | CASILRDSGNTIYF | TGTGCCAGTATCCTCCGGGACTCTGGAAACACCATATATTTT
once | TRBD1 | TRBJ1-2 | TRBV18 | CASSPVSGQGVNGYTF | TGTGCCAGCTCACCAGTATCGGGACAGGGAGTGAATGGCTACACCTTC
- | TRBD1 | TRBJ2-3 | TRBV2 | CASSEPGQIFTDTQYF | TGTGCCAGCAGTGAACCGGGACAGATTTTCACAGATACGCAGTATTTT
- | - | TRBJ2-2 | TRBV5-4 | CASSLRTASTGELFF | TGTGCCAGCAGCTTGAGGACGGCGAGCACCGGGGAGCTGTTTTTT
- | - | TRBJ1-1 | TRBV21-1 | CASSKGISIMNTEAFF | TGTGCCAGCAGCAAAGGGATCAGCATAATGAACACTGAAGCTTTCTTT
- | - | TRBJ1-6 | TRBV7-9 | CASSLDGSYNSPLHF | TGTGCCAGCAGCTTAGACGGCAGCTATAATTCACCCCTCCACTTT
- | TRBD1 | TRBJ2-7 | TRBV6-6 | CASSRQGPTYEQYF | TGTGCCAGCAGCCGACAGGGGCCCACCTACGAGCAGTACTTC
few | - | TRBJ1-2 | TRBV7-2 | CASSYQGGGYTF | TGTGCCAGCAGCTACCAGGGTGGAGGCTACACCTTC
- | TRBD2 | TRBJ2-7 | TRBV9 | CASSVATGGASYEQYF | TGTGCCAGCAGCGTAGCTACGGGGGGGGCTTCCTACGAGCAGTACTTC
- | TRBD1 | TRBJ1-6 | TRBV19 | CATRGQNNSPLHF | TGTGCCACCAGGGGACAGAATAATTCACCCCTCCACTTT
- | - | TRBJ2-7 | TRBV5-1 | CASSSRVREQYF | TGCGCCAGCAGTAGCAGGGTCCGCGAGCAGTACTTC
few | - | TRBJ2-7 | TRBV7-9 | CASSLSTSYEQYF | TGTGCCAGCAGCTTAAGCACCTCCTACGAGCAGTACTTC
- | - | TRBJ1-2 | TRBV12-3/TRBV12-4 | CASSLGGAGGYTF | TGTGCCAGCAGTTTAGGGGGGGCTGGTGGCTACACCTTC
- | TRBD1 | TRBJ1-2 | TRBV10-1 | CASSDSTGGPGDYGYTF | TGCGCCAGCAGTGATTCGACAGGGGGTCCAGGGGACTATGGCTACACCTTC
- | TRBD1 | TRBJ2-7 | TRBV7-8 | CASSSDRGYEQYF | TGTGCCAGCAGCTCGGACAGGGGTTACGAGCAGTACTTC
- | - | TRBJ2-5 | TRBV7-9 | CASSFYGPRSLQETQYF | TGTGCCAGCAGCTTTTACGGACCAAGATCCCTCCAAGAGACCCAGTACTTC
once | TRBD1 | TRBJ1-5 | TRBV10-3 | CAISESGQDNQPQHF | TGTGCCATCAGTGAGTCGGGACAGGACAATCAGCCCCAGCATTTT
- | TRBD1 | TRBJ1-4 | TRBV7-6 | CASSARQGSTTNEKLFF | TGTGCCAGCAGCGCCCGACAGGGGTCAACAACTAATGAAAAACTGTTTTTT
- | TRBD1 | TRBJ2-7 | TRBV25-1 | CARRTDREGHYEQYF | TGTGCCAGGAGAACAGACAGGGAAGGACACTACGAGCAGTACTTC
- | TRBD2 | TRBJ2-7 | TRBV4-3 | CASSQALAGGPQTSYEQYF | TGCGCCAGCAGCCAGGCCCTAGCGGGGGGGCCTCAGACGTCCTACGAGCAGTACTTC
few | - | TRBJ2-5 | TRBV7-2 | CASSANPGRGQGETQYF | TGTGCCAGCAGCGCCAACCCGGGGAGGGGGCAGGGGGAGACCCAGTACTTC
- | - | TRBJ1-2 | TRBV14 | CASSHITGIRGYTF | TGTGCCAGCAGCCATATAACAGGGATACGCGGCTACACCTTC
- | TRBD1 | TRBJ1-2 | TRBV7-2 | CASSSGQGVGGYTF | TGTGCCAGCAGCTCGGGACAGGGAGTAGGGGGCTACACCTTC
- | - | TRBJ1-6 | TRBV9 | CASSSSRQAYNSPLHF | TGTGCCAGCAGCTCAAGCCGACAGGCTTATAATTCACCCCTCCACTTT
- | - | TRBJ2-1 | TRBV12-5 | CASGPIRASYPPEQFF | TGTGCTAGTGGTCCAATCCGGGCCTCGTACCCACCTGAGCAGTTCTTC
- | TRBD1 | TRBJ2-2 | TRBV10-3 | CAISEWGQGDTGELFF | TGTGCCATCAGTGAGTGGGGACAGGGCGACACCGGGGAGCTGTTTTTT
- | - | TRBJ1-2 | TRBV6-5 | CASSYSIPDYYGYTF | TGTGCCAGCAGTTACTCGATACCAGATTACTATGGCTACACCTTC
- | TRBD1 | TRBJ2-7 | TRBV4-3 | CASSQANGQGGEQYF | TGCGCCAGCAGCCAAGCTAACGGACAGGGGGGCGAGCAGTACTTC
- | - | TRBJ2-3 | TRBV6-2/TRBV6-3 | CASSRLRQDWGTDTQYF | TGTGCCAGCAGCCGACTAAGACAGGACTGGGGCACAGATACGCAGTATTTT
once | TRBD2 | TRBJ2-5 | TRBV5-1 | CASSIELAGGRKTQYF | TGCGCCAGCAGCATCGAACTAGCGGGGGGGCGGAAGACCCAGTACTTC
- | - | TRBJ2-5 | TRBV12-3/TRBV12-4 | CASSLRGGETQYF | TGTGCCAGCAGTTTAAGGGGGGGAGAGACCCAGTACTTC
- | - | TRBJ1-5 | TRBV6-5 | CASRKTLLNQPQHF | TGTGCCAGCAGAAAGACACTGCTCAATCAGCCCCAGCATTTT
- | TRBD1 | TRBJ2-3 | TRBV24-1 | CATSGGTGRADTQYF | TGTGCCACCAGTGGAGGGACAGGGAGGGCAGATACGCAGTATTTT
few | TRBD1 | TRBJ1-6 | TRBV5-1 | CASSLTGSSYNSPLHF | TGCGCCAGCAGCCTGACAGGGAGCTCCTATAATTCACCCCTCCACTTT
- | TRBD1 | TRBJ2-2 | TRBV6-5 | CASRTTGRTGELFF | TGTGCCAGCAGAACGACAGGGCGAACCGGGGAGCTGTTTTTT
- | - | TRBJ1-5 | TRBV27 | CASSLGGDNQPQHF | TGTGCCAGCAGTTTAGGGGGGGACAATCAGCCCCAGCATTTT
- | - | TRBJ1-5 | TRBV18 | CASSLTDSGNQPQHF | TGTGCCAGCTCACTAACAGACTCCGGCAATCAGCCCCAGCATTTT
- | - | TRBJ1-1 | TRBV6-5 | CASSYSWQNEAFF | TGTGCCAGCAGTTACTCGTGGCAGAATGAAGCTTTCTTT
- | TRBD2 | TRBJ2-1 | TRBV7-2 | CASSSVAGGPNEQFF | TGTGCCAGCAGCTCAGTAGCGGGGGGCCCCAATGAGCAGTTCTTC
- | TRBD1 | TRBJ2-1 | TRBV7-3 | CASSPGGTYNEQFF | TGTGCCAGCAGCCCAGGGGGTACGTACAATGAGCAGTTCTTC
- | TRBD1 | TRBJ1-5 | TRBV30 | CASTTDDRGGNQPQHF | TGTGCCTCCACGACCGACGACAGGGGGGGCAATCAGCCCCAGCATTTT
- | - | TRBJ1-2 | TRBV7-2 | CASSLGRGHYYGYTF | TGTGCCAGCAGCTTAGGTCGGGGACACTACTATGGCTACACCTTC
- | TRBD1 | TRBJ1-5 | TRBV7-2 | CASSLNRGGDQPQHF | TGTGCCAGCAGCTTAAACAGGGGCGGTGATCAGCCCCAGCATTTT
- | TRBD2 | TRBJ2-3 | TRBV13 | CASSAEAGGPVDTQYF | TGTGCCAGCAGCGCCGAAGCGGGGGGGCCTGTAGATACGCAGTATTTT